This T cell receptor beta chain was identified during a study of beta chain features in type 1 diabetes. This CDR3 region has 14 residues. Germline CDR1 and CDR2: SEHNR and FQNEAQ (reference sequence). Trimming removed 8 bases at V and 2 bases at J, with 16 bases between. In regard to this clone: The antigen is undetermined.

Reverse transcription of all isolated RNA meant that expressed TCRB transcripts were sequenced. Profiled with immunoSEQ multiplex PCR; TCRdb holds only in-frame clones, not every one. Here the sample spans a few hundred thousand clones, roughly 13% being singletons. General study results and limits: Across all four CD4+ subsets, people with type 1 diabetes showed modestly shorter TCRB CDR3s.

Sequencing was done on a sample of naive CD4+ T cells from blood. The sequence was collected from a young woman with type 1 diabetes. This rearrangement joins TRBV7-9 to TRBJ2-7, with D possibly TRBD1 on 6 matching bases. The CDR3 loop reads CASGYRDRTYEQYF. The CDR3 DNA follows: TGTGCCAGCGGATACAGGGACCGGACCTACGAGCAGTACTTC.